The next 23 T cell receptor beta chains were all read from a single sample in a study of blood T cell repertoires in COVID-19. Method: immunoSEQ multiplex PCR; TCRdb's copy keeps in-frame clones and lacks some. Altogether 140,000 to 150,000 clones are present, roughly 84% being singletons, with the ten largest covering roughly 45%. The material sequenced was peripheral blood. The receptors stem from a human donor in a cohort sampled during active COVID-19.

V gene TRBV21-1 combines with J gene TRBJ2-3; the table names TRBD2, a call not compared with the DNA. TRBV21-1 is described as a pseudogene. This CDR3 has 17 amino acids. Here the CDR3 DNA reads TGTGCCAGCAACAAATGGGGACTAGCAGATAGCACAGATACGCAGTATTTT. Translating gives CASNKWGLADSTDTQYF.

The rearrangement joins TRBV10-3 to TRBJ1-1; no reliable D call. V was shortened by 2 bases and J by 5 bases, with 12 bases between the two germline ends. Looked up from germline, CDR1 is ENHRY and CDR2 is SYGVKD. The CDR3 covers 14 residues. The CDR3 DNA sequence: TGTGCCATCAGTGAGCCCCCCCCGGGGACTGAAGCTTTCTTT. Its protein is CAISEPPPGTEAFF.

The chain employs TRBV6-6 and TRBJ1-1, with D possibly matching TRBD1 (6 bases). Trimming took 4 bases from V and 4 from J, leaving 16 bases between them. CDR3 length: 15 residues. Germline V gene sequence: CDR1 MNHNY, CDR2 SVGAGI (reference sequence). CDR3 DNA: TGTGCCAGCAGTTTCTCCTCCTCCAGGGGCACTGAAGCTTTCTTT. This sequence encodes CASSFSSSRGTEAFF.

The chain has TRBV6-5 and TRBJ1-1; D ambiguous. The CDR3 has 13 residues. V gave up 5 bases and J gave up 5 bases, with 12 bases separating them. Germline-derived CDR1 and CDR2 are MNHEY and SVGAGI. The CDR3 nucleotides read TGTGCCAGCAGTCCTCGGGTTGAGACTGAAGCTTTCTTT. Encoded protein: CASSPRVETEAFF.

The V gene is TRBV2, the J gene TRBJ2-5; D possibly corresponds to TRBD2 (7 bases). The germline CDR1 and CDR2 sequences are SNHLY and FYNNEI. CDR3 length: 14 amino acids. V dropped 7 bases and J dropped 5 bases, with 17 bases sitting between them. The chain's CDR3 is CASKRGGASETQYF. The CDR3 coding sequence is TGTGCCAGCAAACGAGGGGGGGCCAGTGAGACCCAGTACTTC.

The chain joins TRBV5-1 to TRBJ2-1; tentatively, D is TRBD2 (5 bases). CDR1 and CDR2 from the germline V gene are SGHRS and YFSETQ. The CDR3 spans 15 residues. The ends were cut back, 4 bases at V and 5 bases at J, with 16 bases in the middle. The CDR3 loop reads CASSDPGMANNEQFF. CDR3 in DNA: TGCGCCAGCAGCGATCCCGGGATGGCAAACAATGAGCAGTTCTTC.

This rearrangement joins TRBV15 to TRBJ2-1; D perhaps matches TRBD1 (6 bases). The V end was cut by 0 bases, the J end by 2 bases, with 8 bases between. Germline V gives CDR1 LNHNV, CDR2 YYDKDF (reference sequence). The CDR3 is 15 amino acids. CDR3 nucleotide sequence: TGTGCCACCAGCAGAGAACAGGGAGCCTACAATGAGCAGTTCTTC. Translating gives CATSREQGAYNEQFF.

Worth noting for this clone: A junction boundary mismatches the germline segment, possibly from a read error. The genes are TRBV4-3 and TRBJ2-1, with 7 bases matching TRBD1. The CDR3 consists of 17 residues. CDR1 is LGHNA and CDR2 is YSLEER in the germline V gene. The chain's CDR3 is CAGSQETGYRPYNEQFF. The CDR3 coding sequence is TGCGCCGGCAGCCAAGAGACAGGGTATCGGCCCTACAATGAGCAGTTCTTC.

The chain links TRBV11-2 to TRBJ2-7, with D tentatively TRBD2 (6 bases). CDR1 SGHAT and CDR2 FQNNGV come from the germline V gene. With 3 bases removed from V and 2 bases from J, the gap between germline ends came to 17 bases. This CDR3 contains 16 residues. The CDR3 DNA reads as TGTGCCAGCAGCTTGGACCCCGCGGGGCAAACCTACGAGCAGTACTTC. Translating it yields CASSLDPAGQTYEQYF.

V is TRBV4-3 and J is TRBJ1-4, with D maybe TRBD1 (5 bases). Per germline, CDR1 LGHNA and CDR2 YSLEER. The CDR3 covers 15 residues. V lost 1 base, J lost 2 bases, and 8 bases lay in between. The CDR3 protein is CASSQVRGTNEKLFF. CDR3 in DNA: TGCGCCAGCAGCCAAGTACGGGGGACTAATGAAAAACTGTTTTTT.

V gene TRBV19 combines with J gene TRBJ2-3; the match to TRBD2 covers 8 bases. There are 14 residues in the CDR3. CDR1 is LNHDA, CDR2 SQIVND, per germline (reference sequence). The ends lost 6 bases at V and 2 bases at J; junction bases unmatched: 4. Written as DNA, the CDR3 is TGTGCCAGTAGACGAGCGGGGGCCACAGATACGCAGTATTTT. Protein: CASRRAGATDTQYF.

The rearrangement joins TRBV7-2 to TRBJ2-1, with a weak D call TRBD2 (5 bases). Germline loops: CDR1 SGHTA, CDR2 FQGNSA. CDR3 length: 15 amino acids. Trimming stripped 6 bases from V and 7 bases from J, with 19 bases between. The CDR3 DNA reads TGTGCCAGCAGTTTTACTGCCCGCGGGTGGAATGAGCAGTTCTTC. Translating gives CASSFTARGWNEQFF. Full variable domain (remainder filled in from reference TRBV7-2 and TRBJ2-1): GAGVSQSPSNKVTEKGKDVELRCDPISGHTALYWYRQSLGQGLEFLIYFQGNSAPDKSGLPSDRFSAERTGGSVSTLTIQRTQQEDSAVYLCASSFTARGWNEQFFGPGTRLTVL.

V and J are TRBV19 and TRBJ1-1; no firm D call. V was clipped by 4 bases and J by 4 bases, with 16 bases between them. CDR1 LNHDA and CDR2 SQIVND come from the germline V gene (reference sequence). The CDR3 contains 15 residues. In DNA, the CDR3 is TGTGCCAGTAGTACAAACACGGCTAGCGGCACTGAAGCTTTCTTT. This encodes CASSTNTASGTEAFF.

The V call is TRBV7-8, the J call TRBJ1-6; 8 bases align to TRBD1. Germline CDR1 reads SGHVS; CDR2 reads FQNEAQ. CDR3 length: 17 amino acids. J was trimmed by 7 bases and V by 5 bases; bases with no gene match: 13. For the CDR3, the DNA is TGTGCCAGCAGCACGACCCGGGGACAGGCAAGAAATTCACCCCTCCACTTT. Residues: CASSTTRGQARNSPLHF.

CDR3 nucleotide sequence: TGTGCCAGCAGCTCCCCGCCTGGCGGGCAGCCCCAGCATTTT. It translates to CASSSPPGGQPQHF. The chain joins TRBV7-8 to TRBJ1-5; unclear D gene. The germline gives CDR1 SGHVS, CDR2 FQNEAQ. Between the trimmed V and J ends, which lost 4 bases and 7 bases, there was a span of 14 bases. CDR3 size: 14 residues.

V gene TRBV19 combines with J gene TRBJ2-3; no clear D. Germline V lookup: CDR1 LNHDA, CDR2 SQIVND (reference sequence). This CDR3 has 13 amino acids. V gave up 3 bases and J gave up 1 base, with 5 bases separating them. The CDR3 here is CASSMTGTDTQYF. The CDR3 DNA reads as TGTGCCAGTAGTATGACTGGCACAGATACGCAGTATTTT.

This clone was found a few times. Additional DNA sequences in this sample encode the identical CDR3. The chain is built from TRBV5-4 and TRBJ2-3; the D is unclear. CDR1 is SGHNT, CDR2 YYREEE, per germline (reference sequence). The CDR3 totals 13 residues. V lost 1 base and J 1 base, leaving 4 bases between the germline ends. CDR3 protein: CASSLRGTDTQYF. CDR3 in DNA: TGTGCCAGCAGCTTGCGGGGCACAGATACGCAGTATTTT.

The chain carries TRBV5-6 and TRBJ2-3, with a tentative D call TRBD2 (6 bases). This CDR3 contains 16 residues. V lost 1 base, J lost 3 bases, and 15 bases lay in between. The germline CDR1 and CDR2 sequences are SGHDT and YYEEEE. The CDR3 nucleotides read TGTGCCAGCAGCTTGCAGGTCGGGGGAGCAACAGATACGCAGTATTTT. This gives the protein CASSLQVGGATDTQYF.

The rearrangement joins TRBV10-3 to TRBJ2-3; no clear D gene. Trimming removed 2 bases at V and 1 base at J, with 10 bases between. Germline CDR1 is ENHRY and CDR2 is SYGVKD. The CDR3 has 15 residues. In nucleotides, the CDR3 is TGTGCCATCAGTGAGCGGAGCCTGGGCACAGATACGCAGTATTTT. Protein sequence: CAISERSLGTDTQYF.

The chain carries TRBV4-2 and TRBJ2-7; D unclear. Germline V gene lookup returns CDR1 LGHNA and CDR2 YNFKEQ. The V and J ends lost 0 bases and 2 bases respectively, with 11 bases between them. There are 15 residues in the CDR3. CDR3 amino acids: CASSQDRFTAYEQYF. CDR3 nucleotide sequence: TGTGCCAGCAGCCAAGATCGGTTCACGGCCTACGAGCAGTACTTC.

The chain combines TRBV9 with TRBJ1-6; TRBD1 matches at 7 bases. Trimming removed 4 bases from V and 5 bases from J; junction bases left unmatched: 3. Germline V gives CDR1 SGDLS, CDR2 YYNGEE. This CDR3 has 14 residues. CDR3 nucleotide sequence: TGTGCCAGCAGCTTTACAGGGGATAATTCACCCCTCCACTTT. Encoded protein: CASSFTGDNSPLHF.

The chain recombines TRBV2 with TRBJ1-2; D gene ambiguous. The CDR3 covers 15 residues. Germline V gene sequence: CDR1 SNHLY, CDR2 FYNNEI. Trimming stripped 4 bases from V and 4 bases from J, with 16 bases between. In DNA form, the CDR3 reads TGTGCCAGCAGTGCCAGCGCCGTCAAGGCCTATGGCTACACCTTC. Translating gives CASSASAVKAYGYTF.

This clone was seen once. The gene calls are TRBV19 and TRBJ1-5; D is undetermined. V dropped 5 bases and J dropped 0 bases, with 17 bases sitting between them. CDR1 and CDR2 (germline): LNHDA, SQIVND (reference sequence). CDR3 length equals 17 residues. DNA for the CDR3: TGTGCCAGTAGTTCTAAGTTAGCGGGTAATAGCAATCAGCCCCAGCATTTT. The encoded protein is CASSSKLAGNSNQPQHF.